The 14 T cell receptor beta chains listed next were all sequenced from one sample in a study of T cell clonality in common variable immunodeficiency. Study outcomes and limitations: Fewer deletions and N-nucleotide insertions were reportedly seen in common variable immunodeficiency TCR beta sequences.

Profiled with immunoSEQ multiplex PCR; TCRdb holds only in-frame clones, not every one. This record lists about 18,000 clones, none seen once only, and the top ten clones contain over 2%. No cognate antigen is known for these TCRs. The sample comprised peripheral blood mononuclear cells. The receptor source for this set is a human donor with common variable immunodeficiency.

As regards this clone: Read data end 3 residues before the CDR3 end; the end is taken from the germline J gene. The chain has TRBV7-3 and TRBJ2-7; 11 nucleotides match TRBD1. This CDR3 is built from 15 residues. Germline values: CDR1 SGHTA, CDR2 FQGTGA. V trimming: 5 bases; J trimming: 3 bases; junction bases outside the gene matches: 6. The covered CDR3 bases are TGTGCCAGCAGCCCAGGACAGGGGGCGATCTACGAG. Residues: CASSPGQGAIYE. The full-length CDR3 reads as CASSPGQGAIYEQYF.

This clone appeared many times. The read ends 3 residues early relative to the CDR3; the germline J gene fills the gap. The chain recombines TRBV2 with TRBJ2-7; 9 nucleotides match TRBD1. The CDR3 covers 15 residues. The germline CDR1 and CDR2 sequences are SNHLY and FYNNEI. The V segment lost 10 bases and the J segment 5 bases; nucleotides outside the gene matches: 15. The CDR3 DNA, read in part, is TGTGCCACCTCCCCCTCCGGGACAGGGTTCCACGAG. This translates into CATSPSGTGFHE. The CDR3 reads in full as CATSPSGTGFHEQYF.

This clone was recorded many times. The read halts 3 residues ahead of the CDR3 end, with the missing end drawn from the germline J gene. The chain has TRBV27 and TRBJ1-1; perhaps TRBD1 as D (5 bases). This CDR3 spans 13 amino acids. Between the trimmed V and J ends, which lost 8 bases and 3 bases, there was a span of 13 bases. Per the germline V gene, CDR1 is MNHEY and CDR2 is SMNVEV (reference sequence). The CDR3 DNA, read in part, is TGTGCCAGCCGACAGCCCTTTGACACTGAA. Encoded protein: CASRQPFDTE. The CDR3 as a whole reads CASRQPFDTEAFF.

This clone was detected ten times or more. The sequence runs out 3 residues before the end of the CDR3; the remainder is reconstructed from the germline J gene. The rearrangement joins TRBV6-2 or TRBV6-3 to TRBJ1-1, with 8 bases matching TRBD1. Trimming at V came to 7 bases and at J to 3 bases, leaving 13 bases not matched to a gene. Germline CDR1 is MNHEY and CDR2 is SVGEGT. This CDR3 spans 16 amino acids. Incomplete CDR3 DNA: TGTGCCAGCACCCCTCGAACAGGGGGGCCGTACACTGAA. Its protein product is CASTPRTGGPYTE. The whole CDR3 region reads CASTPRTGGPYTEAFF.

This clone was detected ten times or more. The observed sequence ends 3 residues before the CDR3 terminus, with the missing tail filled in from the germline J gene. J is TRBJ2-7 and V is TRBV28; tentatively, D is TRBD1 (6 bases). CDR3 length: 14 residues. Germline CDR1 MDHEN, CDR2 SYDVKM. Between the trimmed V and J ends, which lost 3 bases and 4 bases, there was a span of 13 bases. CDR3 in amino acids: CASSLAGDTYEQYF. The DNA read from the CDR3 is TGTGCCAGCAGTTTGGCAGGGGATACTTACGAG.

In its sample, this clone was seen many times. The read is 3 residues too short to cover the CDR3 end, so that end is filled in from the germline J gene. The chain employs TRBV19 and TRBJ2-2; D may be TRBD2 (5 bases). V lost 7 bases and J lost 3, with 24 bases in between. The V gene's germline CDR1 is LNHDA and CDR2 SQIVND (reference sequence). The CDR3 runs to 18 residues. CDR3 DNA (partial): TGTGCCAGTACCATCAGGTCCCCGTCGGGGTGGTACACCGGGGAG. It translates to CASTIRSPSGWYTGE. The entire CDR3 protein is CASTIRSPSGWYTGELFF. The full variable domain, in which reference TRBV19 and TRBJ2-2 provide the parts outside the CDR3, is DGGITQSPKYLFRKEGQNVTLSCEQNLNHDAMYWYRQDPGQGLRLIYYSQIVNDFQKGDIAEGYSVSREKKESFPLTVTSAQKNPTAFYLCASTIRSPSGWYTGELFFGEGSRLTVL.

With regard to this clone: The sequence runs out 3 residues before the end of the CDR3; the remainder is reconstructed from the germline J gene. The chain is built from TRBV6-1 and TRBJ2-3; 7 bases fit TRBD1. Looked up from germline, CDR1 is MNHNS and CDR2 is SASEGT. With 1 base clipped from V and 2 bases from J, the junction kept 9 bases outside the gene matches. CDR3 length: 17 amino acids. CDR3: CASSEGVRDSPTDTQYF. The covered CDR3 bases are TGTGCCAGCAGTGAAGGTGTCCGGGACAGTCCCACAGATACG.

This clone has more than one count but fewer than ten. CDR3 loop: CASRSRGNSYEQYF. CDR3 DNA, as far as it was read: TGCGCCAGCAGATCTCGGGGTAACTCCTACGAG. The gene calls are TRBV5-1 and TRBJ2-7, with D possibly being TRBD2 (5 bases). The read ends 3 residues before the CDR3 terminus; that terminus is restored from the germline J gene. Germline CDR1 SGHRS, CDR2 YFSETQ. The CDR3 extends over 14 amino acids. V gave up 5 bases and J gave up 0 bases, with 12 bases separating them.

This clone is medium-sized in the sample. Other DNA sequences from this sample encode an identical CDR3 as well. CDR3 in amino acids: CASSGGHLNEQFF. CDR3 DNA, as far as it was read: TGCGCCAGCAGTGGGGGACATCTCAATGAG. The V call is TRBV10-1, the J call TRBJ2-1; weak D call: TRBD1 (6 bases). The read stops 3 residues short of the end of the CDR3; the missing end is completed from the germline J gene. Deletions cut 4 bases from V and 6 bases from J, with 10 bases between. Germline lookup yields CDR1 WNHNN and CDR2 SYGVQD (reference sequence). The CDR3 extends over 13 amino acids.

This clone was seen at least ten times. Read coverage stops 3 residues before the CDR3 terminus; the germline J gene supplies the remainder. The V call is TRBV7-6, the J call TRBJ2-5, with a tentative D call TRBD2 (6 bases). The CDR3 totals 15 residues. Germline V lookup: CDR1 SGHVS, CDR2 FNYEAQ. V was shortened by 5 bases and J by 6 bases, with 19 bases between the two germline ends. The CDR3 DNA, read in part, is TGTGCCAGCAGCCTCTCCGGAGTGGGACTGAAGACC. Residues: CASSLSGVGLKT. The CDR3 in full is CASSLSGVGLKTQYF.

This clone was found many times. The sequenced fragment ends 3 residues before the CDR3 boundary, so the rest is inferred from the germline J gene. V gene TRBV5-1 combines with J gene TRBJ1-2; 7 nucleotides match TRBD1. Germline CDR1 and CDR2: SGHRS and YFSETQ. The CDR3 runs to 13 residues. CDR3 DNA, as far as it was read: TGCGCCAGCAGTCGCGACAGGGACCCAGGT. Amino acid sequence: CASSRDRDPG. The full CDR3 sequence reads CASSRDRDPGYTF.

This clone has at least ten counts. The read is 3 residues too short to cover the CDR3 end, so that end is filled in from the germline J gene. V is TRBV20-1 and J is TRBJ2-5; 10 bases line up with TRBD2. Trimming cost V 6 bases and J 5 bases; bases outside gene matches: 9. This CDR3 is 14 amino acids long. The germline gives CDR1 DFQATT, CDR2 SNEGSKA (reference sequence). CDR3 in amino acids: CSAKSGRAGETQYF. The CDR3 DNA, read in part, is TGCAGTGCAAAAAGCGGGAGGGCCGGGGAGACC.

This clone was detected only a few times. With the read ending 3 residues before the CDR3 end, the germline J gene is used to fill in that end. The chain recombines TRBV20-1 with TRBJ1-6; 7 bases match TRBD1. Trimming at V came to 1 base and at J to 5 bases, leaving 11 bases not matched to a gene. CDR3 size: 17 residues. CDR1 is DFQATT, CDR2 SNEGSKA, per germline (reference sequence). This CDR3 reads CSARGPYYRGHNSPLHF. CDR3 DNA, as far as it was read: TGCAGTGCTAGAGGTCCCTATTACAGGGGACATAATTCACCC.

This clone was observed at least ten times. Read data end 3 residues before the CDR3 end; the end is taken from the germline J gene. The rearrangement uses TRBV5-1 and TRBJ2-7, with 7 bases that match TRBD1. CDR3 length: 14 residues. The V gene end was trimmed by 4 bases and the J gene end by 6 bases; junction bases not matched to a gene: 10. Germline V CDR1 and CDR2: SGHRS, YFSETQ. The covered CDR3 bases are TGCGCCAGCAGCCAAGGGAGCGCAGGGGGCGAG. This codes for CASSQGSAGGE. The whole CDR3 sequence reads CASSQGSAGGEQYF.